A single sample gave rise to the 7 T cell receptor beta chains below, sequenced in a study of blood T cell repertoires in COVID-19. The data were produced by immunoSEQ multiplex PCR, yet TCRdb's version contains in-frame clones alone and is incomplete. This table holds more than 65,000 clones, approximately 84% found once. The material sequenced was peripheral blood. These receptors were obtained from a human donor in a cohort sampled during active COVID-19.

This rearrangement joins TRBV9 to TRBJ2-2, with 15 bases fitting TRBD2. In germline, CDR1 is SGDLS, CDR2 YYNGEE. CDR3 length: 20 amino acids. The J segment lost 5 bases and the V segment lost 0 bases, leaving 11 bases of the junction unmatched. The CDR3 DNA reads TGTGCCAGCAGCGTAGCTATAATGGGGACTAGCGGGAGGCGGACCGGGGAGCTGTTTTTT. Amino acids: CASSVAIMGTSGRRTGELFF.

The chain employs TRBV4-1 and TRBJ2-1; possibly TRBD1 for D (6 bases). V was cut by 3 bases and J by 5 bases, with 11 bases left in between. Germline values: CDR1 MGHRA, CDR2 YSYEKL. The CDR3 loop spans 14 amino acids. For the CDR3, the DNA is TGCGCCAGCAGCCAGCCAGGGGCCGACAATGAGCAGTTCTTC. Protein sequence: CASSQPGADNEQFF.

The V gene is TRBV11-3, the J gene TRBJ2-1; 7 bases fit TRBD1. The V gene's germline CDR1 is SGHNT and CDR2 YENEEA. V dropped 0 bases and J dropped 7; count of bases not matched to a gene: 9. CDR3 length: 16 amino acids. The CDR3, as DNA: TGTGCCAGCAGCTTAGATGGTGTGACAGGGCGGAATGAGCAGTTCTTC. Translated, it gives CASSLDGVTGRNEQFF.

V and J are TRBV19 and TRBJ1-5; a weak D match, TRBD1 (5 bases). The CDR3 has 17 residues. V was clipped by 1 base and J by 3 bases, with 16 bases between them. The germline gives CDR1 LNHDA, CDR2 SQIVND (reference sequence). CDR3 region: CASSIGGTWGNNQPQHF. CDR3 in DNA: TGTGCCAGTAGTATAGGCGGGACGTGGGGGAACAATCAGCCCCAGCATTTT.

The gene calls are TRBV5-1 and TRBJ1-2; TRBD1 is a possible D gene (6 bases). Trimming removed 4 bases at V and 5 bases at J, with 18 bases between. This CDR3 contains 15 residues. Germline-derived CDR1 and CDR2 are SGHRS and YFSETQ. The CDR3 nucleotides are TGCGCCAGCAGCCGAGGGGGGGAGTCCTCTTATGGCTACACCTTC. Protein: CASSRGGESSYGYTF.

The table lists this clone with a few counts. This chain links TRBV28 with TRBJ2-7, with 9 nucleotides matching TRBD1. J was trimmed by 1 base and V by 7 bases; bases with no gene match: 8. CDR3 length: 15 residues. Germline-derived CDR1 and CDR2 are MDHEN and SYDVKM. DNA for the CDR3: TGTGCCAGCATCTTGGGCGGGACAGGGTCCTACGAGCAGTACTTC. This gives the protein CASILGGTGSYEQYF.

V and J are TRBV5-1 and TRBJ2-3; TRBD1 agrees at 7 bases. Germline-derived CDR1 and CDR2 are SGHRS and YFSETQ. The CDR3 consists of 14 residues. V lost 3 bases, J lost 1 base, and 2 bases stayed unmatched. The CDR3 bases are TGCGCCAGCAGCTCCGGGACAGGCACAGATACGCAGTATTTT. Residues: CASSSGTGTDTQYF. The variable domain in full, completed from reference TRBV5-1 and TRBJ2-3, reads KAGVTQTPRYLIKTRGQQVTLSCSPISGHRSVSWYQQTPGQGLQFLFEYFSETQRNKGNFPGRFSGRQFSNSRSEMNVSTLELGDSALYLCASSSGTGTDTQYFGPGTRLTVL.